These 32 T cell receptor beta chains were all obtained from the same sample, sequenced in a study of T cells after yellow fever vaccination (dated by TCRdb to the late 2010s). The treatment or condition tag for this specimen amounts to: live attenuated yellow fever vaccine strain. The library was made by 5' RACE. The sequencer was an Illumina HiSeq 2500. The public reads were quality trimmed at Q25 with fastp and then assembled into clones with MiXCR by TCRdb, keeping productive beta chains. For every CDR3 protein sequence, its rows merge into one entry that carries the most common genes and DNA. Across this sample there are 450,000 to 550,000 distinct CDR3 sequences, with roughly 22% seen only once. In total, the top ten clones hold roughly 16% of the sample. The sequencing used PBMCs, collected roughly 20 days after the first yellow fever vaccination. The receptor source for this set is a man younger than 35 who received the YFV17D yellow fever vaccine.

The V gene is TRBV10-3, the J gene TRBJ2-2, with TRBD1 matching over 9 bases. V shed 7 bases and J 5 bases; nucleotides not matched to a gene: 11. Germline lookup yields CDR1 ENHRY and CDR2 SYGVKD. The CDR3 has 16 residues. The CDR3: CAIKPGQGVRTGELFF. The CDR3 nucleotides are TGTGCCATCAAACCGGGACAGGGTGTTCGGACCGGGGAGCTGTTTTTT.

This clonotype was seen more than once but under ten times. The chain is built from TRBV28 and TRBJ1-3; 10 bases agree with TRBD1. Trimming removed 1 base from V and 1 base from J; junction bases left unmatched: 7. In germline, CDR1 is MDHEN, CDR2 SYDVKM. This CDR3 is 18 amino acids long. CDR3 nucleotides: TGTGCCAGCAGTTTATACCCGGGACAGGGGCCTTCTGGAAACACCATATATTTT. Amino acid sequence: CASSLYPGQGPSGNTIYF. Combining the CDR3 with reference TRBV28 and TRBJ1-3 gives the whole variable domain DVKVTQSSRYLVKRTGEKVFLECVQDMDHENMFWYRQDPGLGLRLIYFSYDVKMKEKGDIPEGYSVSREKKERFSLILESASTNQTSMYLCASSLYPGQGPSGNTIYFGEGSWLTVV.

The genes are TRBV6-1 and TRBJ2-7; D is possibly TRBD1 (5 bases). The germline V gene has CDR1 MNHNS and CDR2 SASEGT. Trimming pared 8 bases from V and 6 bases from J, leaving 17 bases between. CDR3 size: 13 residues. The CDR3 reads CASYDSPYGEQYV. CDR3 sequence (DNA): TGTGCCAGCTACGACAGCCCCTACGGCGAGCAGTACGTC.

CDR3 sequence: CSARDFRAGKNIQYF. The CDR3 bases are TGCAGTGCTAGAGATTTCCGGGCAGGCAAAAACATTCAGTACTTC. The chain couples TRBV20-1 to TRBJ2-4; D not resolved. Looked up from germline, CDR1 is DFQATT and CDR2 is SNEGSKA (reference sequence). V was cut by 0 bases and J by 3 bases, with 12 bases left in between. This CDR3 is 15 amino acids long.

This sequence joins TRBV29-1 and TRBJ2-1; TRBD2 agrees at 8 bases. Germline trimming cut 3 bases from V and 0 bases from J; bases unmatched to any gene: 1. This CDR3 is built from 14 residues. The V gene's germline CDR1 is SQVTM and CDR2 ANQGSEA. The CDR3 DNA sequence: TGCAGCGTTGACGGGGGGGACTCCTACAATGAGCAGTTCTTC. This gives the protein CSVDGGDSYNEQFF.

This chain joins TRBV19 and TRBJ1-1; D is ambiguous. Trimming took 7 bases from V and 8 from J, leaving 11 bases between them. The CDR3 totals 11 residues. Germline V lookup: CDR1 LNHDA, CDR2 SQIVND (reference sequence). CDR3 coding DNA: TGTGCCAGTATAGGACCCGCCGAAGCTTTCTTT. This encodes CASIGPAEAFF.

The CDR3 region has the DNA TGTGCCAGTAGTATACAAGGTTCCTACAATGAGCAGTTCTTC. Translated, it gives CASSIQGSYNEQFF. The chain employs TRBV19 and TRBJ2-1, with unresolved D. The CDR3 is made up of 14 amino acids. The germline CDR1 and CDR2 sequences are LNHDA and SQIVND (reference sequence). V lost 2 bases to trimming and J lost 1 base, with 6 bases between them.

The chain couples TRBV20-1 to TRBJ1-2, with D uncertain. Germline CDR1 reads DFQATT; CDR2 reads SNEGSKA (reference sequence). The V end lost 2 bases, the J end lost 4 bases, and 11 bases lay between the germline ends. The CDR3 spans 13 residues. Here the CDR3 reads CSARIRTSYGYTF. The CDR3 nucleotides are TGCAGTGCTAGAATCCGGACTTCCTATGGCTACACCTTC.

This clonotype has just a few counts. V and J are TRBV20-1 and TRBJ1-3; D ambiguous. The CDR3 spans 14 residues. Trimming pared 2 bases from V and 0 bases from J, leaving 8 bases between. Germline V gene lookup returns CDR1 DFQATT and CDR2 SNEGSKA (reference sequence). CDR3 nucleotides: TGCAGTGCTAGAAGGCAGAGCTCTGGAAACACCATATATTTT. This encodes CSARRQSSGNTIYF.

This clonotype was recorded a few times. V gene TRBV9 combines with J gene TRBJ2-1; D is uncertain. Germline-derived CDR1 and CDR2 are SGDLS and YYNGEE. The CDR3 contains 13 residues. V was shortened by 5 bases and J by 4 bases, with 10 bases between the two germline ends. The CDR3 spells CASSSWWYNEQFF. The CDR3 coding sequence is TGTGCCAGCAGTTCCTGGTGGTACAATGAGCAGTTCTTC.

The CDR3 DNA sequence: TGTGCCAGCAGCTCGACGGGGGGGGCCCTCCACTTT. This gives the protein CASSSTGGALHF. J is TRBJ1-6 and V is TRBV7-9; tentative D call: TRBD1 (5 bases). This CDR3 comprises 12 residues. Germline V gives CDR1 SEHNR, CDR2 FQNEAQ (reference sequence). With 4 bases removed from V and 14 bases from J, the gap between germline ends came to 12 bases. The full variable domain, completed using reference TRBV7-9 and TRBJ1-6, is DTGVSQNPRHKITKRGQNVTFRCDPISEHNRLYWYRQTLGQGPEFLTYFQNEAQLEKSRLLSDRFSAERPKGSFSTLEIQRTEQGDSAMYLCASSSTGGALHFGNGTRLTVT.

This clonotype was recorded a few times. The CDR3 loop is CASSPTSSQYF. The DNA for the CDR3 is TGTGCCAGCAGTCCCACGTCTTCGCAGTATTTT. The chain couples TRBV7-2 to TRBJ2-3, with D uncertain. The germline V gene encodes CDR1 SGHTA and CDR2 FQGNSA. Trimming took off 6 bases at V and 10 bases at J, with 11 bases between the two ends. This CDR3 comprises 11 residues.

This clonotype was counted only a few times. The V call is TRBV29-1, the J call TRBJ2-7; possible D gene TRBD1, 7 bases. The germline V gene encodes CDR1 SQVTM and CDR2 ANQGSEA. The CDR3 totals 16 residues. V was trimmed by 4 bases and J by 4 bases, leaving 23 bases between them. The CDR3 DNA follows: TGCAGCGTTGCACGGAGGGGGCCGCTGGGGTTGTACGAGCAGTACGTC. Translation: CSVARRGPLGLYEQYV.

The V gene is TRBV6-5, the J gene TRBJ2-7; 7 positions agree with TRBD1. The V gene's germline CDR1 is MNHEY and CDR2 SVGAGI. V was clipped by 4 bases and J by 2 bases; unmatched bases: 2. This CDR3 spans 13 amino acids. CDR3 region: CASSWDSTYEQYF. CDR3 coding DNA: TGTGCCAGCAGTTGGGACAGTACCTACGAGCAGTACTTC.

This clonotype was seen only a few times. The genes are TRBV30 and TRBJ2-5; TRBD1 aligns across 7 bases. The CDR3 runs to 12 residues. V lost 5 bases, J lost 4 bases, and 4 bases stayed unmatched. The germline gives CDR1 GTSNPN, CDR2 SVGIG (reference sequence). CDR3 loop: CAWAAGGETQYF. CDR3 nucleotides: TGTGCCTGGGCTGCAGGGGGAGAGACCCAGTACTTC.

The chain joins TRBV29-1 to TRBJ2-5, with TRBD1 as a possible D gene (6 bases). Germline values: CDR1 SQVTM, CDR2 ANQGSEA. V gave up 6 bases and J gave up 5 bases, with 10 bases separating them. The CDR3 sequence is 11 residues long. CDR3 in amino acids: CSVSQGETQYF. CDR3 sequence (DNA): TGCAGCGTCTCCCAGGGGGAGACCCAGTACTTC. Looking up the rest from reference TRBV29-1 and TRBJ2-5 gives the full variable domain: SAVISQKPSRDICQRGTSLTIQCQVDSQVTMMFWYRQQPGQSLTLIATANQGSEATYESGFVIDKFPISRPNLTFSTLTVSNMSPEDSSIYLCSVSQGETQYFGPGTRLLVL.

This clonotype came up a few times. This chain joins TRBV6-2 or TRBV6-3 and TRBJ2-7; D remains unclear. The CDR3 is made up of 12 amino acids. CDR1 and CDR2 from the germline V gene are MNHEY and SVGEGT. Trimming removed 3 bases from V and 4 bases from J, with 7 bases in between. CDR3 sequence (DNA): TGTGCCAGCAGTTATAGGGAATACGAGCAGTACGTC. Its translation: CASSYREYEQYV.

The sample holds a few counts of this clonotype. The CDR3 DNA reads TGCAGTGCTAGGAGTGGCCATAACTATGGCTACACCTTC. Amino acids: CSARSGHNYGYTF. This chain connects TRBV20-1 to TRBJ1-2; D not resolved. The CDR3 extends over 13 amino acids. V lost 3 bases, J lost 1 base, and 9 bases lay in between. In germline, CDR1 is DFQATT, CDR2 SNEGSKA (reference sequence).

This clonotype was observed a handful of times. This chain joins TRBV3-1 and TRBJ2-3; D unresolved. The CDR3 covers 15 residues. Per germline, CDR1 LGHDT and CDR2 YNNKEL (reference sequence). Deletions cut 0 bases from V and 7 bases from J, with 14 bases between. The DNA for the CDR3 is TGTGCCAGCAGCCAAGATACGTGGGCCCTAAATACGCAGTATTTT. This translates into CASSQDTWALNTQYF.

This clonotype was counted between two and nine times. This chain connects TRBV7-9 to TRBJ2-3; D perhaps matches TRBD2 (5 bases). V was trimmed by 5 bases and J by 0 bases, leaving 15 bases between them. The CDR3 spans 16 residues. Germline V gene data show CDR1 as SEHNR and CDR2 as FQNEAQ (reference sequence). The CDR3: CASSGLIFVSTDTQYF. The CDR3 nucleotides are TGTGCCAGCAGCGGACTGATTTTCGTTAGCACAGATACGCAGTATTTT.

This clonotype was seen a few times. The CDR3 nucleotides are TGCGCCAGCAGCTTGGTGGGGGCGGCGTCTGGAAACACCATATATTTT. Encoded protein: CASSLVGAASGNTIYF. V gene TRBV5-1 combines with J gene TRBJ1-3; D is perhaps TRBD1 (6 bases). This CDR3 is 16 amino acids long. V shed 0 bases and J shed 1 base, with 11 bases lying between them. The germline V gene has CDR1 SGHRS and CDR2 YFSETQ.

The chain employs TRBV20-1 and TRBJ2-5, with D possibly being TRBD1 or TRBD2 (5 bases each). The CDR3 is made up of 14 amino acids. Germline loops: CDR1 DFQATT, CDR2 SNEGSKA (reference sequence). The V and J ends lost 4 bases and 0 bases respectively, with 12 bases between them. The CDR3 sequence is CSAIGTEYQETQYF. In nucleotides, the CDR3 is TGCAGTGCTATAGGGACGGAGTACCAAGAGACCCAGTACTTC.

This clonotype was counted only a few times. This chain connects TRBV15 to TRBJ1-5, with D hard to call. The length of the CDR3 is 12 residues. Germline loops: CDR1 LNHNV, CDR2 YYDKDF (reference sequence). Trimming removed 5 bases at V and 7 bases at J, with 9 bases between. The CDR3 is CATSPWRQPQHF. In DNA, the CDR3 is TGTGCCACCAGCCCGTGGAGGCAGCCCCAGCATTTT. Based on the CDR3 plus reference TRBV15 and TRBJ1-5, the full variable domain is DAMVIQNPRYQVTQFGKPVTLSCSQTLNHNVMYWYQQKSSQAPKLLFHYYDKDFNNEADTPDNFQSRRPNTSFCFLDIRSPGLGDTAMYLCATSPWRQPQHFGDGTRLSIL.

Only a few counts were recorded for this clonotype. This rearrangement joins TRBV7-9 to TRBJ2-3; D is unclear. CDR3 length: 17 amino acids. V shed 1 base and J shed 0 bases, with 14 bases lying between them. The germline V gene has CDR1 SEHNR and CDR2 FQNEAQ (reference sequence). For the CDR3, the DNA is TGTGCCAGCAGCTTAGTTTTGCAGCGAGGAAGCACAGATACGCAGTATTTT. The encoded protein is CASSLVLQRGSTDTQYF.

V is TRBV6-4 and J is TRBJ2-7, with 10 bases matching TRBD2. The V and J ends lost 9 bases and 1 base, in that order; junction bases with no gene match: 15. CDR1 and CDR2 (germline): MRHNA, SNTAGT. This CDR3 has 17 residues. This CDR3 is CARIGTVLAGVSYEQYV. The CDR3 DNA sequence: TGTGCCAGAATTGGGACAGTGCTAGCGGGGGTGTCCTACGAGCAGTACGTC.

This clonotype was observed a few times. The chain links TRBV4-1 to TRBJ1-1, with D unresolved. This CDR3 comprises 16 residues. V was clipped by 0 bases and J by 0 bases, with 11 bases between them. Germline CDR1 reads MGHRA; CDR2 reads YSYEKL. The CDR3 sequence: CASSQERPHMNTEAFF. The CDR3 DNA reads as TGCGCCAGCAGCCAAGAGAGGCCCCACATGAACACTGAAGCTTTCTTT.

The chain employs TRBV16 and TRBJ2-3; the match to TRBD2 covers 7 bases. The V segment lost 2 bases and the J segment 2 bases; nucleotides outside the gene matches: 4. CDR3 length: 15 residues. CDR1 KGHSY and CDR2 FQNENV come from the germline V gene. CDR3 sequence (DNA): TGTGCCAGCAGCCAAAGGCGGGGGTTCACAGATACGCAGTATTTT. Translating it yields CASSQRRGFTDTQYF.

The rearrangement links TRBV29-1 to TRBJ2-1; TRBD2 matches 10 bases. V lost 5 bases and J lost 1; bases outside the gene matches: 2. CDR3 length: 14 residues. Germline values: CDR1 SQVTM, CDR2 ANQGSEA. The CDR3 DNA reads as TGCAGCGTTATTAGCGGGGGGTCCTACAATGAGCAGTTCTTC. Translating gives CSVISGGSYNEQFF.

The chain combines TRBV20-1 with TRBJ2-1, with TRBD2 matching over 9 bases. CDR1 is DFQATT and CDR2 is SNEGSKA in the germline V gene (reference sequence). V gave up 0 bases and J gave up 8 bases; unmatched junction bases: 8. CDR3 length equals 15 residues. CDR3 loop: CSAREERGASYEQFF. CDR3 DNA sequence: TGCAGTGCTAGAGAGGAGCGGGGGGCCTCTTATGAGCAGTTCTTC.

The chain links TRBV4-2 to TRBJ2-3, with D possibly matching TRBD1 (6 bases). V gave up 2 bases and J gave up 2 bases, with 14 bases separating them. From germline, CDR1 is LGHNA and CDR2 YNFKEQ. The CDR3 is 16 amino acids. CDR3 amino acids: CASSQPGQRFTDTQYF. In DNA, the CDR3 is TGTGCCAGCAGCCAACCTGGACAGCGATTCACAGATACGCAGTATTTT.

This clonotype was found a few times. The CDR3 DNA reads TGTGCCATCAAGGGTGGGGATAACTATGGCTACACCTTC. The encoded protein is CAIKGGDNYGYTF. J is TRBJ1-2 and V is TRBV10-3, with D hard to call. CDR1 and CDR2 (germline): ENHRY, SYGVKD. The CDR3 is 13 amino acids. The V end lost 7 bases, the J end lost 1 base, and 10 bases lay between the germline ends.

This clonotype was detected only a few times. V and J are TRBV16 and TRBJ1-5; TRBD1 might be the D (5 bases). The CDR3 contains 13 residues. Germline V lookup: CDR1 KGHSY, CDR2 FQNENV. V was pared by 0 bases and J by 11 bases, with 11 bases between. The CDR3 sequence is CASSQSGPRAQHF. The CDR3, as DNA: TGTGCCAGCAGCCAATCGGGGCCCCGAGCCCAGCATTTT.